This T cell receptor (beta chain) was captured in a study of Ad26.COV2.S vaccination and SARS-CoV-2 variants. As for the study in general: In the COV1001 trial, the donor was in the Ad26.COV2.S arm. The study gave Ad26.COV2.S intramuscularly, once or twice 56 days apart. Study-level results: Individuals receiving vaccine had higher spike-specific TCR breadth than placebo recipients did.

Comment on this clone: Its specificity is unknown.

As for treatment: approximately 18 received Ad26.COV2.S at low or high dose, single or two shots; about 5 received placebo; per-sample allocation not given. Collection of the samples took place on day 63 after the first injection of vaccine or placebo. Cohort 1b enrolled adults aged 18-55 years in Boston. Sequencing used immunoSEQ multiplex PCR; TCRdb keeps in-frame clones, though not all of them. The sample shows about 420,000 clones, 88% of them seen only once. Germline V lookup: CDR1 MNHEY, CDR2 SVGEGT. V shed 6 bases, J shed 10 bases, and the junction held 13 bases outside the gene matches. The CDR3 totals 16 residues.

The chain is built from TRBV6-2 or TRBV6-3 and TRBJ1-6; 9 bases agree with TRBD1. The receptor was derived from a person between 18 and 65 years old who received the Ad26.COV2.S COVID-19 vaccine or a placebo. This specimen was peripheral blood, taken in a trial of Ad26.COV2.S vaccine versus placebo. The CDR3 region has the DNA TGTGCCAGCAGCGCACGTATCCGGGACAGGGAATCACCCCTCCACTTT. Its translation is CASSARIRDRESPLHF.